Sequencing of this TCR beta chain was carried out in a study of T cells expressing NK-cell markers. For TCR beta, cDNA was produced by 5'RACE template switching with UMIs. TCRdb reprocessed the 5' RACE reads and reports one entry per CDR3 protein, with no DNA. Here the sample table reports 300,000 or so distinct CDR3 sequences. Germline CDR1 and CDR2: LNHNV and YYDKDF (reference sequence). The CDR3 totals 16 residues. Study results and limitations: Whether the expanded NKG2C+ T cell clones recognized HCMV remained unclear. These clonotypes also led the CD3+CD56-NKG2C+ fraction in several donors. The dominant NKG2C+ clonotypes represented about 1.0-7.5% of CD8+ T cells in about six donors.

For this clonotype: Antigen: not known.

Material: blood T cells: a sorted CD56 or NKG2C T cell subset, CD4+ or CD8+ T cells, or bulk PBMC T cells (not recorded which). The chain carries TRBV15 and TRBJ2-3; the TCRdb call, TRBD1, lacks DNA for checking. This clonotype was sampled from a woman between 18 and 69 years old in good health. The CDR3 loop is CASSEGGYSAADTQYF.